The sequence of this T cell receptor beta chain was determined in a study of blood T cell repertoires in COVID-19. Study-wide background: Donors in the United States, Italy and Spain gave samples during acute or convalescent COVID-19. T cells, B-cell-depleted T cells, or PBMCs provided the cDNA or gDNA that served as material.

In the authors' methods: Nucleated cell number was recorded as an estimate derived from reference gene primer amplification. TCRdb keeps only in-frame clones here, not all; method: immunoSEQ multiplex PCR. Clonal size and the V and J genes are those of that table, whereas D and trimming came from the DNA. The table shows 200,000 to 300,000 clones, with 70% to 90% occurring only once. The CDR3 runs 16 residues. Germline-derived CDR1 and CDR2 are SGHTA and FQGTGA. J lost 4 bases, V lost 5 bases, and 8 bases had no gene match. The chain has TRBV7-3 and TRBJ2-1, with 10 positions matching TRBD2. Input material: peripheral blood. The sequence was collected from a woman aged 55 to 70 with active or convalescent COVID-19. The CDR3 here is CASSPSAGGRYNEQFF. In DNA form, the CDR3 reads TGTGCCAGCAGCCCGTCAGCGGGAGGGCGATACAATGAGCAGTTCTTC.